This T cell receptor beta chain was recorded in a study of blood T cell repertoires in COVID-19. Study in general: Acute and convalescent COVID-19 samples came from the United States, Italy and Spain. Sources were T cells, B-cell-depleted T cells, or PBMCs; the material itself was cDNA or gDNA.

In regard to this clone: A junction boundary mismatches the germline segment, possibly from a read error.

This CDR3 comprises 16 residues. Germline V gene lookup returns CDR1 KGHSH and CDR2 LQKENI. In the authors' methods: Nucleated cell counts were estimated from reference gene primer amplification. The data were produced by immunoSEQ multiplex PCR, yet TCRdb's version contains in-frame clones alone and is incomplete. That table supplies the V and J calls and clone size; D and trimming were determined from the DNA. The sample records 250,000 to 350,000 clones, 89% being singletons. The J gene is TRBJ2-3, the V gene TRBV18, with D maybe TRBD2 (6 bases). The sequence came from a woman between 40 and 50 years old who had recovered from COVID-19. The sample consisted of peripheral blood. CDR3 sequence (DNA): TGTGCCAGCTCCCCACCGGGACTCACTAGCACAGATACGCAGTATTTT. This gives the protein CASSPPGLTSTDTQYF.